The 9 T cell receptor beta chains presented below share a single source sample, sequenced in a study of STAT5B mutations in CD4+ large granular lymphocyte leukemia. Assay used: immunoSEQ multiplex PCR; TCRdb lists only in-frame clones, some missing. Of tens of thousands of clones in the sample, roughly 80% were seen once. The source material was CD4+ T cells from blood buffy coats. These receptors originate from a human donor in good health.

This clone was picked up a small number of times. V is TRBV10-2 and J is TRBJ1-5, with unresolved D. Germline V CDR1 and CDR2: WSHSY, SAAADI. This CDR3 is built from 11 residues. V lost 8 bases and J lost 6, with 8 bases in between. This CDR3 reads CASGRFQPQHF. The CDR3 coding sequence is TGCGCCAGCGGCAGATTTCAGCCCCAGCATTTT.

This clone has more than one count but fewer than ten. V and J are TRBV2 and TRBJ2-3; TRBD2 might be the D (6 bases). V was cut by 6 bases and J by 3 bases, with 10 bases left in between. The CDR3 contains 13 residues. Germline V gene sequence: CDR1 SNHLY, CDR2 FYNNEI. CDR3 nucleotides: TGTGCCAGCAGAGGGACTTGGACAGATACGCAGTATTTT. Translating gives CASRGTWTDTQYF.

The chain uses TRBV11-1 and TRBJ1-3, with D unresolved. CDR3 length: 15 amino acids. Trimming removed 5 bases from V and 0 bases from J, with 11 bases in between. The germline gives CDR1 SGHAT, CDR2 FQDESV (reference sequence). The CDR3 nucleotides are TGTGCCAGCAGCCTGGACTTGAGCTCTGGAAACACCATATATTTT. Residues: CASSLDLSSGNTIYF.

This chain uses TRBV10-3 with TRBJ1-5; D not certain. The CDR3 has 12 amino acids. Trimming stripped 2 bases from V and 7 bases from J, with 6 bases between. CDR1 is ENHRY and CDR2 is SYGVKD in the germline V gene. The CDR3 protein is CAISEPQQPQHF. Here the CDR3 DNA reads TGTGCCATCAGTGAGCCTCAGCAGCCCCAGCATTTT.

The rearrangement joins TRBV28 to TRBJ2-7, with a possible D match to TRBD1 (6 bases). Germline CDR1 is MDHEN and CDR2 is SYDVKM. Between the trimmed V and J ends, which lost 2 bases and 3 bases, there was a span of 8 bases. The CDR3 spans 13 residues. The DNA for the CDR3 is TGTGCCAGCAGTTTAACGGACAGCTACGAGCAGTACTTC. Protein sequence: CASSLTDSYEQYF. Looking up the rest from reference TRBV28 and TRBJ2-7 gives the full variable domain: DVKVTQSSRYLVKRTGEKVFLECVQDMDHENMFWYRQDPGLGLRLIYFSYDVKMKEKGDIPEGYSVSREKKERFSLILESASTNQTSMYLCASSLTDSYEQYFGPGTRLTVT.

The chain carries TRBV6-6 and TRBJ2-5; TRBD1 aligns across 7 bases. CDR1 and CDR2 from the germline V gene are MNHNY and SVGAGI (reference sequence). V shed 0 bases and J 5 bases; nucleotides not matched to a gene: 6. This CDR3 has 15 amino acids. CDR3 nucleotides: TGTGCCAGCAGTTACTCACAGGGGCCCGGGGAGACCCAGTACTTC. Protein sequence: CASSYSQGPGETQYF.

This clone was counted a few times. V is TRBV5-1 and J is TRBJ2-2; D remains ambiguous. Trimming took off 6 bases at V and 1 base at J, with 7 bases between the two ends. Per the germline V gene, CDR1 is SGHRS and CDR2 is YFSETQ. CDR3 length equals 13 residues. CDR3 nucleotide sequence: TGCGCCAGCATGGGCAGGAACACCGGGGAGCTGTTTTTT. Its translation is CASMGRNTGELFF.

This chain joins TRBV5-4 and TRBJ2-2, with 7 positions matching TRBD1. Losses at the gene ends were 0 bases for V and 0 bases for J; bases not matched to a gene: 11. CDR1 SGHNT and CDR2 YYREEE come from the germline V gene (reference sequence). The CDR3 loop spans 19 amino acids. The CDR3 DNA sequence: TGTGCCAGCAGCTTGGGGTTGGGCTTCGGGACAGCGAACACCGGGGAGCTGTTTTTT. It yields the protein CASSLGLGFGTANTGELFF.

The CDR3 loop reads CASSLPLRGLGYGYTF. CDR3 in DNA: TGTGCCAGCAGCTTACCTTTGAGGGGGCTGGGCTATGGCTACACCTTC. This chain connects TRBV11-2 to TRBJ1-2, with TRBD1 identical over 7 bases. Germline V gene sequence: CDR1 SGHAT, CDR2 FQNNGV. V was pared by 2 bases and J by 4 bases, with 10 bases of the junction left unmatched. CDR3 length equals 16 residues.